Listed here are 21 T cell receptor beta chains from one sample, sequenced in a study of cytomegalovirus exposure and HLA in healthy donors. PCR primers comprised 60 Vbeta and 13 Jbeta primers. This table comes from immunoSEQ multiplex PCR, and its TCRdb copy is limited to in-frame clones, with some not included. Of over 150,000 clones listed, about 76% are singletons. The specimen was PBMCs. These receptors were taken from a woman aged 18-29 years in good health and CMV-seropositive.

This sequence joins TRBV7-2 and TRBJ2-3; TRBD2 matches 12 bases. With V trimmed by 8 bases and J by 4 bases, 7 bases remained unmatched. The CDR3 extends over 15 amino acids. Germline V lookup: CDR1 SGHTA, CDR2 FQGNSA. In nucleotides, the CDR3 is TGTGCCAGCTCCCTTGGACTAGCGGGGCCAGATACGCAGTATTTT. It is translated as CASSLGLAGPDTQYF.

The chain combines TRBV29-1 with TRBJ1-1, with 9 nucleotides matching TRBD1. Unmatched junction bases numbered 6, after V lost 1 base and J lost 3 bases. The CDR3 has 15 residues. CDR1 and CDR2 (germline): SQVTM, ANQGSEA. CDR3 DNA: TGCAGCGTTGAAGGGCCGGGACAGGGATACACTGAAGCTTTCTTT. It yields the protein CSVEGPGQGYTEAFF.

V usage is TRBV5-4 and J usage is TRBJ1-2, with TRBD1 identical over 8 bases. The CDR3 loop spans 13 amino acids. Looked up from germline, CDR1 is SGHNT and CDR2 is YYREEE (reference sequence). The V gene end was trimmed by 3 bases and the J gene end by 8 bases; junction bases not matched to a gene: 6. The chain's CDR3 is CASSSQGVDGYTF. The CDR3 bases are TGTGCCAGCAGCTCACAGGGGGTAGACGGCTACACCTTC.

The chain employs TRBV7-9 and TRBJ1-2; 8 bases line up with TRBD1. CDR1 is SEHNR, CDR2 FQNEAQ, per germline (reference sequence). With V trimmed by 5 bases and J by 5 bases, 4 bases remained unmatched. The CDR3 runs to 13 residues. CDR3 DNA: TGTGCCAGCAGCCAGACAGGGGCGTATGGCTACACCTTC. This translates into CASSQTGAYGYTF.

The CDR3 is CASSEGLAGADTQYF. In DNA, the CDR3 is TGTGCCAGCAGCGAGGGACTAGCGGGGGCAGATACGCAGTATTTT. The rearrangement uses TRBV11-3 and TRBJ2-3, with 14 bases matching TRBD2. Germline CDR1 and CDR2: SGHNT and YENEEA. The CDR3 spans 15 residues. J gave up 4 bases and V 5 bases, and 2 bases lay outside the gene matches.

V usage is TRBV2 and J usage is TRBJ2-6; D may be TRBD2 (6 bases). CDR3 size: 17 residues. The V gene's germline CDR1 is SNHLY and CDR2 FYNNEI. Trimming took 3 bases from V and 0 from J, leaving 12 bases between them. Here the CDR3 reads CASSDERADSGANVLTF. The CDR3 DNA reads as TGTGCCAGCAGTGATGAGCGGGCCGACTCTGGGGCCAACGTCCTGACTTTC.

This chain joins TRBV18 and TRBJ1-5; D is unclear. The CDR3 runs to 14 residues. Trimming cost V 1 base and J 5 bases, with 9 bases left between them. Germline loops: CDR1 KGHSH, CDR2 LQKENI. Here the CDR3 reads CASSPQSQDQPQHF. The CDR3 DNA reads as TGTGCCAGCTCACCACAATCACAAGATCAGCCCCAGCATTTT.

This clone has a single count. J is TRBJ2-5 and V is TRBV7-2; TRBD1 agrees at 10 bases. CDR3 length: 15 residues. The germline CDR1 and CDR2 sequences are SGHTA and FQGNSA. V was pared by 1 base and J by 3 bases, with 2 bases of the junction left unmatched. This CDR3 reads CASSLDGTGEETQYF. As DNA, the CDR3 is TGTGCCAGCAGCTTAGATGGGACAGGGGAAGAGACCCAGTACTTC.

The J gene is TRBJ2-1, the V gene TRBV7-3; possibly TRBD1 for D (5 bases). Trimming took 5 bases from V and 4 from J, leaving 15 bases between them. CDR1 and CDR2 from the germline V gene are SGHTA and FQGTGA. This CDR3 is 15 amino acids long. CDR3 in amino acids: CASSTLGQGYNEQFF. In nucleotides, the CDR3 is TGTGCCAGCAGCACCCTCGGGCAGGGATACAATGAGCAGTTCTTC.

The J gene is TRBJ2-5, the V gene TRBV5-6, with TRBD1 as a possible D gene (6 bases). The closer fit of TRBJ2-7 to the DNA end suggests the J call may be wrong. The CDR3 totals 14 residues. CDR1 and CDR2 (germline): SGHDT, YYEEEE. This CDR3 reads CASSLGATPYEQYF. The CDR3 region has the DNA TGTGCCAGCAGTCTGGGGGCCACCCCCTACGAGCAGTACTTC.

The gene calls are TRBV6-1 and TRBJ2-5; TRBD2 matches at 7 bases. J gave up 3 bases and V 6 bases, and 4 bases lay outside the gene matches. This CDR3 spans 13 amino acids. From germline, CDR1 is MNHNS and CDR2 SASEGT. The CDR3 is CASSNGLEETQYF. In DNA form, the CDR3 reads TGTGCCAGCAGCAATGGACTAGAAGAGACCCAGTACTTC.

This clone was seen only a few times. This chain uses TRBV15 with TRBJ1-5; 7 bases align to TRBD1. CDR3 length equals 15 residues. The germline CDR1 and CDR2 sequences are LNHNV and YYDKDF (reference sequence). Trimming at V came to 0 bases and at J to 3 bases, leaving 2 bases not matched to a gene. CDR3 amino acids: CATSRETGTNQPQHF. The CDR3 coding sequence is TGTGCCACCAGCAGAGAGACAGGGACCAATCAGCCCCAGCATTTT.

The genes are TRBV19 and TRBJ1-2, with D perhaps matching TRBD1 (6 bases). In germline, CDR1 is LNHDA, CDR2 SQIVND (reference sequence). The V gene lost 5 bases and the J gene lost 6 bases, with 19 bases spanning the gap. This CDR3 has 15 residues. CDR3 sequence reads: CASSPHPQGSNGYTF. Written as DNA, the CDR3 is TGTGCCAGTAGTCCACACCCACAGGGTTCCAATGGCTACACCTTC.

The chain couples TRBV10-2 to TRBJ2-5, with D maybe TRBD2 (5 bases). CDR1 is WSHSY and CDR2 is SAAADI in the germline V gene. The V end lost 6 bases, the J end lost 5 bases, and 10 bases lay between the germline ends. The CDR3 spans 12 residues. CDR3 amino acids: CASSPGKETQYF. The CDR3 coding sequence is TGCGCCAGCAGCCCGGGGAAGGAGACCCAGTACTTC.

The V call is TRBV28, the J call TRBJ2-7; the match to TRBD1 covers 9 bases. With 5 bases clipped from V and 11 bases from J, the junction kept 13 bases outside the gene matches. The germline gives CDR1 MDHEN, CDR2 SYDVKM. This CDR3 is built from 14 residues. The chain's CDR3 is CASSTGGTTPQEYF. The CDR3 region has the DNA TGTGCCAGCAGTACAGGGGGCACTACTCCGCAGGAGTACTTC.

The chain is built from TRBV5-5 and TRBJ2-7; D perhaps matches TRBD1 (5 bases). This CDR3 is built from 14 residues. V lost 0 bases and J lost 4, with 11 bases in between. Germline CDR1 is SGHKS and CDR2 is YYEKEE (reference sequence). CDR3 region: CASSLGQHSYEQYF. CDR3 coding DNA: TGTGCCAGCAGCTTGGGACAGCACTCATACGAGCAGTACTTC.

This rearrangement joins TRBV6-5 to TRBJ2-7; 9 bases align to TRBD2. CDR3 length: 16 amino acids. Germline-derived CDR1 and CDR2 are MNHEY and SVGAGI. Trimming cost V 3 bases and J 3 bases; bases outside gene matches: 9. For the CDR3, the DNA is TGTGCCAGCAGTTATGGGGCGGGAGGGCAGGACTACGAGCAGTACTTC. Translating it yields CASSYGAGGQDYEQYF.

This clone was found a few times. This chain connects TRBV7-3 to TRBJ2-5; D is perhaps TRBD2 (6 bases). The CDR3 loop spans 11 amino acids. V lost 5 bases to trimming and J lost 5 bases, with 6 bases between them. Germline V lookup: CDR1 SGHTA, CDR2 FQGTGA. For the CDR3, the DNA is TGTGCCAGCAGCGCGGGGGAGACCCAGTACTTC. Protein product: CASSAGETQYF.

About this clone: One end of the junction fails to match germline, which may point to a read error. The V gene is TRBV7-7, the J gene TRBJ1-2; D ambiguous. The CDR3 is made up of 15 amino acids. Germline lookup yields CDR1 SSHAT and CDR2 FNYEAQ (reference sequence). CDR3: CASSLVPGKEYGYTF. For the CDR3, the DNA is TGTGCTAGCAGCTTAGTCCCGGGTAAGGAGTATGGCTACACCTTC.

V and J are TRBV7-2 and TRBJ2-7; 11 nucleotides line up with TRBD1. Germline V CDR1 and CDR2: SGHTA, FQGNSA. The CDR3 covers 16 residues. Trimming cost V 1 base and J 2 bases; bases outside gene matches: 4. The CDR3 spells CASSLGRDRGTYEQYF. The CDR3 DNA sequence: TGTGCCAGCAGCTTAGGCCGGGACAGGGGGACCTACGAGCAGTACTTC.

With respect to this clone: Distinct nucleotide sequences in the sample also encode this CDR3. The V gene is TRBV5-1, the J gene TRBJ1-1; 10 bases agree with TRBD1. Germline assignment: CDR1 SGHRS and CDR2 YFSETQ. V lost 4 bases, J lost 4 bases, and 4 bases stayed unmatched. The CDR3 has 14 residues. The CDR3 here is CASSLDRGLTEAFF. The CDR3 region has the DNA TGCGCCAGCAGCCTAGACAGGGGGCTCACTGAAGCTTTCTTT.